A single T cell receptor beta chain is shown here with its context. The CDR3 spans 16 residues. Germline assignment: CDR1 SGHVS and CDR2 FQNEAQ. Trimming removed 5 bases from V and 9 bases from J, with 23 bases in between. Evenly divided among several immunoSEQ plates was the genomic DNA of each subset. Template amounts of about 270 ng DNA, tens of thousands of T cell genomes, were employed in unsorted PBMC replicate PCRs. The authors' processing: Filtering differed, since immunoSEQ gave only junction sequences and no quality scores. The table came from immunoSEQ multiplex PCR; TCRdb's copy has only in-frame clones and leaves some out. The D gene and trimming were derived from the DNA, and the V and J assignments and clone size from that table. The sample carries more than 400,000 clones, around four fifths recorded once. This sample stems from a study of shared clonotypes between healthy human individuals.

The chain carries TRBV7-8 and TRBJ2-1, with D tentatively TRBD2 (6 bases). The clonotype originates from a woman aged 40 to 49 in good health. Some clones in this sample may be carry-over from other donors' samples. Specimen: PBMCs. CDR3 in amino acids: CASSLLTSGSSGEQFF. The CDR3 bases are TGTGCCAGCAGCCTCCTGACTAGTGGGAGTTCGGGTGAGCAGTTCTTC.